Shown below are 4 T cell receptor beta chains from a single sample sequenced in a study of T cell repertoires in cytomegalovirus infection. TCRdb itself ran the reads through MiXCR, one entry per CDR3 protein. Altogether about 180,000 distinct CDR3 sequences are present, about an eighth being singletons, with the ten largest covering 27%. Sequencing input: PBMCs. Receptor source: a human donor in good health (CMV status not recorded). Some clones in this sample may be carry-over from other donors' samples.

The chain uses TRBV4-2 and TRBJ1-1, with 7 bases that match TRBD1. The CDR3 covers 15 residues. The V gene end was trimmed by 6 bases and the J gene end by 0 bases; junction bases not matched to a gene: 7. Per germline, CDR1 LGHNA and CDR2 YNFKEQ. The DNA for the CDR3 is TGTGCCAGCAGTCCGACCGGGACAGTGAACACTGAAGCTTTCTTT. It is translated as CASSPTGTVNTEAFF.

This clonotype was seen a few times. This chain connects TRBV28 to TRBJ1-4, with D unresolved. V lost 2 bases to trimming and J lost 7 bases, with 14 bases between them. Per germline, CDR1 MDHEN and CDR2 SYDVKM. The CDR3 is 15 amino acids. The CDR3 sequence is CASSLAGLNAEKLFF. CDR3 nucleotides: TGTGCCAGCAGTTTAGCAGGTCTTAATGCTGAAAAACTGTTTTTT.

This clonotype was seen a few times. This chain links TRBV2 with TRBJ2-5, with D perhaps matching TRBD1 or TRBD2 (7 bases each). Per the germline V gene, CDR1 is SNHLY and CDR2 is FYNNEI. The germline V and J ends were trimmed by 6 bases and 3 bases, with 11 bases remaining between them. The CDR3 covers 13 residues. The CDR3 spells CASRAGQKETQYF. In nucleotides, the CDR3 is TGTGCCAGCAGAGCGGGACAGAAAGAGACCCAGTACTTC. The variable domain in full, with the rest retrieved from reference TRBV2 and TRBJ2-5, is EPEVTQTPSHQVTQMGQEVILRCVPISNHLYFYWYRQILGQKVEFLVSFYNNEISEKSEIFDDQFSVERPDGSNFTLKIRSTKLEDSAMYFCASRAGQKETQYFGPGTRLLVL.

This chain joins TRBV6-6 and TRBJ1-5; D not resolved. Germline V CDR1 and CDR2: MNHNY, SVGAGI (reference sequence). The CDR3 loop spans 14 amino acids. The ends were cut back, 5 bases at V and 2 bases at J, with 10 bases in the middle. The CDR3 nucleotides are TGTGCCAGCAGTCACCGGGATCGCAATCAGCCCCAGCATTTT. It codes for CASSHRDRNQPQHF.